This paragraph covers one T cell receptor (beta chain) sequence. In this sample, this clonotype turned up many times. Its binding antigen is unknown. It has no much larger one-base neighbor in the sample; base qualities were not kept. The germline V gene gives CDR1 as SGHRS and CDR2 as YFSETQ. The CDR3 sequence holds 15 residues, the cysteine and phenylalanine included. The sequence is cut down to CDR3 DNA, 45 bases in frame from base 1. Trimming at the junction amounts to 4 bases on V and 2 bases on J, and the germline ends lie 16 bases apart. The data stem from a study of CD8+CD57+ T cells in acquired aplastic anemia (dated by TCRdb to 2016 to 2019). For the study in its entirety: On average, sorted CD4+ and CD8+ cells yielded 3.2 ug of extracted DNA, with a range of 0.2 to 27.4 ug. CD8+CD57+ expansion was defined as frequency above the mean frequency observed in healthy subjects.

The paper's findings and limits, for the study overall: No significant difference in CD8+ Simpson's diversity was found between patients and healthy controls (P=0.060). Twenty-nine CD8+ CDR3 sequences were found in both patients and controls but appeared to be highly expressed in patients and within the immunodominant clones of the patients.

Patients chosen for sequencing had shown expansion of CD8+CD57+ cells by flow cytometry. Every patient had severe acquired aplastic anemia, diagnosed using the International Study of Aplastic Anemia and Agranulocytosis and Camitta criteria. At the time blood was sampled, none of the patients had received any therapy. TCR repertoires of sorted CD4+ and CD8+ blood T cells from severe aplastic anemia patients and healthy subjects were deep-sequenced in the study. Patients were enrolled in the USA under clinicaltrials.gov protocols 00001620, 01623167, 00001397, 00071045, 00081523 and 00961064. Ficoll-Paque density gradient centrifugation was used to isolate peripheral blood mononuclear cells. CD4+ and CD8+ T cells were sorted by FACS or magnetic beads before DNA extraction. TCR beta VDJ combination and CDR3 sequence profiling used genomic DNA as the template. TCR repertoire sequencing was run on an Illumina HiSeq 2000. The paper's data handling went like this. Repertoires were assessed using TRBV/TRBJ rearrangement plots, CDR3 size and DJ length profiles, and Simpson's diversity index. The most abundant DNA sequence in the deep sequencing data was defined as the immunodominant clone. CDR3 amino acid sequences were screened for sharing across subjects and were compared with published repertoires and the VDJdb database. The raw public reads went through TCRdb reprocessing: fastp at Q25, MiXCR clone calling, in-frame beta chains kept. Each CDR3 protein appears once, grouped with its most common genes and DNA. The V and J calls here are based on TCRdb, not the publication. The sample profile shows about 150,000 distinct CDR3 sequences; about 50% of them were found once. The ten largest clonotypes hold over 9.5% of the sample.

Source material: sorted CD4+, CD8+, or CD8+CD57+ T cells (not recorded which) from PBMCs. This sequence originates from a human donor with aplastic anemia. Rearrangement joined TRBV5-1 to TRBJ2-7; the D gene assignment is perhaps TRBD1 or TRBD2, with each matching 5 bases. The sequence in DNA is TGCGCCAGCAGCCCCGCCGGGACGCCTACCTACGAGCAGTACTTC. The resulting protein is CASSPAGTPTYEQYF.